Shown below are 3 T cell receptor beta chains from a single sample sequenced in a study of T cells after yellow fever vaccination. Each CDR3 protein is one row after TCRdb ran MiXCR on the 5' RACE reads. Seen here are about 400,000 distinct CDR3 sequences, about 6.2% observed once, and the top ten hold 15%. The sample here was PBMCs, taken 5 days after the yellow fever booster vaccination. These receptors were collected from a young man who received the YFV17D yellow fever vaccine.

This clonotype was observed a handful of times. Compared with germline, one end of the junction differs, possibly owing to a read error. The chain links TRBV3-1 to TRBJ2-7, with a possible D match to TRBD1 (5 bases). The germline CDR1 and CDR2 sequences are LGHDT and YNNKEL (reference sequence). CDR3 length: 13 residues. CDR3 nucleotide sequence: TGTGCCAGCAGCCAAGGGGGCTCCCACGAGCAGTACTTC. It codes for CASSQGGSHEQYF.

V and J are TRBV5-1 and TRBJ2-1, with 8 bases aligning to TRBD2. V lost 0 bases, J lost 4 bases, and 9 bases stayed unmatched. Per the germline V gene, CDR1 is SGHRS and CDR2 is YFSETQ. CDR3 length equals 17 residues. CDR3 sequence reads: CASSLASTSGGYNEQFF. CDR3 in DNA: TGCGCCAGCAGCTTGGCCTCAACTAGCGGAGGGTACAATGAGCAGTTCTTC.

This clonotype was counted at least ten times. This chain connects TRBV28 to TRBJ2-5; no clear D gene. V lost 8 bases to trimming and J lost 5 bases, with 21 bases between them. The CDR3 consists of 15 residues. The germline V gene encodes CDR1 MDHEN and CDR2 SYDVKM. CDR3 coding DNA: TGTGCCAGCCGTAGGCCCGCCGGCACGACGGAGACCCAGTACTTC. Translated: CASRRPAGTTETQYF.